Below are 2 T cell receptor beta chains sequenced from a single sample in a study of CD8 T cells in Susac syndrome. Reverse transcription used roughly 0.5 to 1 ug RNA and random hexamers. TCRdb reanalysed the immunoSEQ multiplex PCR reads using MiXCR and keeps one entry per CDR3 protein. Here the sample spans about 300,000 distinct CDR3 sequences, approximately 85% being singletons. Sequences were obtained from CD8+ T cells from PBMCs. These receptors all come from a human donor with multiple sclerosis.

The chain employs TRBV6-5 and TRBJ2-2, with unresolved D. The germline V gene has CDR1 MNHEY and CDR2 SVGAGI. With 0 bases removed from V and 6 bases from J, the gap between germline ends came to 5 bases. The CDR3 is 13 amino acids. Written as DNA, the CDR3 is TGTGCCAGCAGTTACTCTAGTCCCGGGGAGCTGTTTTTT. It yields the protein CASSYSSPGELFF.

The chain uses TRBV19 and TRBJ2-7; D possibly corresponds to TRBD2 (5 bases). Trimming pared 5 bases from V and 0 bases from J, leaving 17 bases between. The CDR3 is 16 residues long. The germline V gene encodes CDR1 LNHDA and CDR2 SQIVND (reference sequence). The CDR3 loop reads CASSAGPLGSSYEQYF. The DNA for the CDR3 is TGTGCCAGTAGTGCGGGTCCGCTTGGAAGCTCCTACGAGCAGTACTTC.